This is a list of T cell receptor beta chains from one sample in a study of neurological immune-mediated disorders. Using its own MiXCR run on the 5' RACE reads, TCRdb lists one record per CDR3 protein. Of tens of thousands of distinct CDR3 sequences listed, 10% are singletons. Sequencing used PBMCs. These receptors were taken from a man aged 30 to 39 in good health. The CDR3 runs from the conserved cysteine through the conserved F or W. The D gene is left open where the match is weak. Clone size reads once, few, many, or a class if the clone is expanded.

TRBD2,many,TRBJ2-7,TRBV20-1,CSARDQREGTYEQYF,TGCAGTGCTAGAGATCAGCGGGAGGGGACCTACGAGCAGTACTTC
TRBD2,many,TRBJ2-2,TRBV7-3,CASSLLAGTGELFF,TGTGCCAGCAGCTTATTAGCGGGTACCGGGGAGCTGTTTTTT
NA,many,TRBJ2-2,TRBV18,CASSPLGDTGELFF,TGTGCCAGCTCACCACTGGGAGACACCGGGGAGCTGTTTTTT
NA,many,TRBJ2-1,TRBV20-1,CSARLWDAPNEQFF,TGCAGTGCTAGACTCTGGGACGCACCCAATGAGCAGTTCTTC
TRBD1,many,TRBJ2-2,TRBV7-9,CASSTGGSGNTGELFF,TGTGCCAGCAGCACAGGGGGTAGCGGGAACACCGGGGAGCTGTTTTTT
TRBD1,many,TRBJ2-3,TRBV5-6,CASSRPGTGLGTDTQYF,TGTGCCAGCAGCAGGCCGGGGACAGGGCTCGGCACAGATACGCAGTATTTT
NA,few,TRBJ2-1,TRBV2,CASSEGGVARGEQFF,TGTGCCAGCAGTGAAGGGGGCGTAGCGCGCGGTGAGCAGTTCTTC
NA,few,TRBJ1-5,TRBV7-8,CASSPAHSGGNQPQHF,TGTGCCAGCAGTCCCGCCCATTCAGGGGGCAATCAGCCCCAGCATTTT
NA,many,TRBJ2-3,TRBV5-1,CASRLDPGEGTQYF,TGCGCCAGCAGGTTGGACCCGGGAGAGGGGACGCAGTATTTT
NA,many,TRBJ2-1,TRBV5-1,CASNGGGVNNEQFF,TGCGCCAGCAACGGGGGTGGAGTCAACAATGAGCAGTTCTTC